A selection of T cell receptor beta chains follows, all from one sample in a study of T cell responses to AZD1222 COVID-19 vaccine. Produced via immunoSEQ multiplex PCR; TCRdb's table is partial and in-frame only. The top ten hold approximately 10% of the sample, which has tens of thousands of clones, around 88% seen once. This material consisted of peripheral blood, taken on day 0 of MenACWY control vaccination. The receptors derive from an adult in good health. CDR3s include the opening cysteine and the closing phenylalanine or tryptophan. A D gene is named only where the DNA matches it firmly. Rows may omit the clone size; those that give it use once, few, many or a size class.

abundance	d_gene	v_gene	j_gene	CDR3aa	CDR3nt
NA	NA	TRBV6-5	TRBJ2-6	CASNPSGANVLTF	TGTGCCAGCAATCCTTCTGGGGCCAACGTCCTGACTTTC
NA	TRBD1	TRBV28	TRBJ1-2	CASRTGQGAGDYGYTF	TGTGCCAGCAGAACGGGACAGGGGGCGGGGGACTATGGCTACACCTTC
NA	TRBD1	TRBV27	TRBJ1-2	CASSQGQGAGYTF	TGTGCCAGCAGCCAGGGACAGGGTGCTGGCTACACCTTC
NA	TRBD1	TRBV28	TRBJ1-1	CASSFYGGQGGTEAFF	TGTGCCAGCAGTTTTTATGGTGGACAGGGGGGCACTGAAGCTTTCTTT
NA	NA	TRBV2	TRBJ2-2	CASTTGRVDTGELFF	TGTGCCAGCACGACCGGACGAGTTGACACCGGGGAGCTGTTTTTT
NA	NA	TRBV12-3/TRBV12-4	TRBJ2-7	CASSGLLNEQYF	TGTGCCAGCTCAGGGTTATTGAACGAGCAGTACTTC
few	NA	TRBV11-3	TRBJ2-2	CASSSQITAGTGELFF	TGTGCCAGCAGCTCCCAAATAACAGCCGGCACCGGGGAGCTGTTTTTT
NA	TRBD1	TRBV19	TRBJ1-2	CASSIDHGTGYGYTF	TGTGCCAGTAGTATAGATCACGGGACAGGGTATGGCTACACCTTC
NA	NA	TRBV6-5	TRBJ1-2	CASSPSGGDYGYTF	TGTGCCAGCAGCCCATCCGGGGGGGACTATGGCTACACCTTC
NA	TRBD1	TRBV7-2	TRBJ1-2	CASSLEGTGAGGYTF	TGTGCCAGCAGCTTAGAAGGGACAGGGGCGGGTGGCTACACCTTC
NA	NA	TRBV28	TRBJ1-5	CASSFQGGGNQPQHF	TGTGCCAGCAGTTTTCAGGGAGGGGGCAATCAGCCCCAGCATTTT
NA	NA	TRBV19	TRBJ1-3	CASSLGASGNTIYF	TGTGCCAGTAGTTTGGGAGCCTCTGGAAACACCATATATTTT
once	NA	TRBV7-3	TRBJ1-2	CASSRDRSYGYTF	TGTGCCAGCAGCCGCGACAGGTCCTATGGCTACACCTTC
NA	NA	TRBV6-6	TRBJ2-3	CASSDPTPTDTQYF	TGTGCCAGCAGTGACCCAACCCCCACAGATACGCAGTATTTT
once	NA	TRBV6-5	TRBJ1-5	CASRPPNQPQHF	TGTGCCAGCAGGCCCCCGAATCAGCCCCAGCATTTT
NA	NA	TRBV27	TRBJ1-5	CASSFRLADGNQPQHF	TGTGCCAGCAGTTTCCGATTAGCCGATGGCAATCAGCCCCAGCATTTT
once	NA	TRBV11-2	TRBJ1-1	CASSPYLRMNTEAFF	TGTGCCAGCAGCCCCTACCTCCGAATGAACACTGAAGCTTTCTTT
NA	NA	TRBV2	TRBJ2-5	CASSGGQKGQETQYF	TGTGCCAGCAGTGGCGGACAGAAGGGGCAAGAGACCCAGTACTTC
few	NA	TRBV4-1	TRBJ2-1	CASSQGGSPNEQFF	TGCGCCAGCAGCCAAGGTGGGTCCCCCAATGAGCAGTTCTTC
NA	NA	TRBV19	TRBJ1-1	CASSIDFALQANF	TGTGCCAGTAGTATAGATTTTGCGTTGCAGGCGAACTTT
NA	TRBD1	TRBV28	TRBJ1-2	CASRVTGGRYGYTF	TGTGCCAGCAGAGTGACAGGGGGACGGTATGGCTACACCTTC
NA	NA	TRBV12-3/TRBV12-4	TRBJ1-2	CASSFRPSNGYTF	TGTGCCAGCAGTTTTCGGCCGTCGAATGGCTACACCTTC
NA	NA	TRBV9	TRBJ1-3	CASSIGTPGNTIYF	TGTGCCAGCAGCATCGGGACACCCGGAAACACCATATATTTT
NA	NA	TRBV2	TRBJ2-7	CALNPDEQYF	TGTGCCCTCAACCCCGACGAGCAGTACTTC
once	NA	TRBV5-1	TRBJ1-1	CASSPRENTEAFF	TGCGCCAGCAGCCCCAGGGAGAACACTGAAGCTTTCTTT
once	TRBD1	TRBV6-5	TRBJ1-2	CASRHRGNYGYTF	TGTGCCAGCAGGCACAGGGGTAACTATGGCTACACCTTC
NA	TRBD1	TRBV27	TRBJ1-2	CASSPSQGAGYTF	TGTGCCAGCAGTCCCAGCCAGGGGGCCGGCTACACCTTC
NA	NA	TRBV13	TRBJ1-1	CASSLSLAGNTEAFF	TGTGCCAGCAGCTTAAGTCTCGCAGGGAACACTGAAGCTTTCTTT
NA	TRBD1	TRBV7-2	TRBJ1-2	CASSQMGQGRDGYTF	TGTGCCAGCAGCCAGATGGGACAGGGCAGGGATGGCTACACCTTC
NA	TRBD2	TRBV4-2	TRBJ2-1	CASSQVQERGRSYNEQFF	TGTGCCAGCAGCCAAGTCCAAGAGCGGGGACGATCCTACAATGAGCAGTTCTTC
NA	TRBD1	TRBV6-5	TRBJ1-2	CASRATGDYYGYTF	TGTGCCAGCAGGGCAACAGGGGATTACTATGGCTACACCTTC
NA	TRBD2	TRBV28	TRBJ2-7	CASSLFSSGGGEQYF	TGTGCCAGCAGTCTCTTCTCTAGCGGGGGTGGCGAGCAGTACTTC
NA	NA	TRBV2	TRBJ2-7	CASTPGRGLEQYF	TGTGCCAGCACCCCCGGGCGCGGCCTCGAGCAGTACTTC
once	NA	TRBV19	TRBJ2-6	CASNLGRGSSGANVLTF	TGTGCCAGTAATCTCGGCAGAGGCAGCTCTGGGGCCAACGTCCTGACTTTC
NA	NA	TRBV27	TRBJ1-6	CASSLGQSRNSPLHF	TGTGCCAGCAGTTTAGGACAGTCTCGAAATTCACCCCTCCACTTT
once	NA	TRBV6-5	TRBJ1-1	CASRDSGGYTEAFF	TGTGCCAGCAGGGATTCGGGCGGGTACACTGAAGCTTTCTTT
NA	NA	TRBV30	TRBJ1-5	CAWSALGGFDSNQPQHF	TGTGCCTGGAGTGCCCTCGGGGGGTTTGATAGCAATCAGCCCCAGCATTTT
NA	NA	TRBV5-4	TRBJ2-3	CASSTPDNTDTQYF	TGTGCCAGCAGCACCCCGGACAACACAGATACGCAGTATTTT
NA	NA	TRBV2	TRBJ2-1	CASSGLIEQFF	TGTGCCAGCAGTGGACTAATTGAGCAGTTCTTC
NA	NA	TRBV12-3/TRBV12-4	TRBJ1-1	CASSSGLRTEAFF	TGTGCCAGCAGCTCGGGACTGCGGACTGAAGCTTTCTTT
NA	NA	TRBV7-9	TRBJ2-5	CASSLLDGYQETQYF	TGTGCCAGCAGCCTTTTAGACGGATACCAAGAGACCCAGTACTTC
NA	TRBD1	TRBV6-5	TRBJ2-2	CASRAGGTGELFF	TGTGCCAGCCGGGCAGGGGGCACCGGGGAGCTGTTTTTT
NA	TRBD1	TRBV29-1	TRBJ2-7	CSGHTGGEQYF	TGCAGCGGCCATACAGGGGGCGAGCAGTACTTC
NA	NA	TRBV7-2	TRBJ2-1	CASSLLVRASNNEQFF	TGTGCCAGCAGCTTACTGGTAAGGGCCTCGAACAATGAGCAGTTCTTC
NA	NA	TRBV6-5	TRBJ1-4	CASSYSRSATNEKLFF	TGTGCCAGCAGTTACTCCCGGTCAGCAACTAATGAAAAACTGTTTTTT
NA	NA	TRBV5-4	TRBJ1-6	CASSSKDSPLHF	TGTGCCAGCAGCAGTAAGGATTCACCCCTCCACTTT
NA	NA	TRBV7-9	TRBJ1-1	CASSPSRGNTEAFF	TGTGCCAGCAGCCCGTCACGGGGGAACACTGAAGCTTTCTTT
few	NA	TRBV6-4	TRBJ2-6	CASSDSGAGANVLTF	TGTGCCAGCAGTGACTCGGGGGCTGGGGCCAACGTCCTGACTTTC
NA	NA	TRBV5-8	TRBJ1-4	CASSLAGGNEKLFF	TGTGCCAGCAGCTTGGCTGGAGGGAATGAAAAACTGTTTTTT
NA	TRBD1	TRBV9	TRBJ2-2	CASSVKMGQAITGELFF	TGTGCCAGCAGCGTAAAGATGGGACAGGCGATCACCGGGGAGCTGTTTTTT